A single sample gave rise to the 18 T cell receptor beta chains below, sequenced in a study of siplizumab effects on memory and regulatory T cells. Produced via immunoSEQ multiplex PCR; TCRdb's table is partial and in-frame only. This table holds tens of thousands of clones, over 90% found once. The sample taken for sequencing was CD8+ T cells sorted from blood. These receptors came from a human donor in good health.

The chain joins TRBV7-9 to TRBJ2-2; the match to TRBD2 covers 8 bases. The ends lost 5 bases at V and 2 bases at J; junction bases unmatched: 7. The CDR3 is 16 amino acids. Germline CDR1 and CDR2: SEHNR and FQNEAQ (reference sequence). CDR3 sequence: CASSMPGLDNTGELFF. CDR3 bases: TGTGCCAGCAGCATGCCGGGACTAGATAACACCGGGGAGCTGTTTTTT.

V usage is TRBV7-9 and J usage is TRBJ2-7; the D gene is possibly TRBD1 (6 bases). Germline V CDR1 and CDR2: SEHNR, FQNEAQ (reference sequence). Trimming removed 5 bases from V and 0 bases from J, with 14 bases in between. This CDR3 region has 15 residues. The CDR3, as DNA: TGTGCCAGCAGCAAACAGGGAAAAAGCTCCTACGAGCAGTACTTC. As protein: CASSKQGKSSYEQYF.

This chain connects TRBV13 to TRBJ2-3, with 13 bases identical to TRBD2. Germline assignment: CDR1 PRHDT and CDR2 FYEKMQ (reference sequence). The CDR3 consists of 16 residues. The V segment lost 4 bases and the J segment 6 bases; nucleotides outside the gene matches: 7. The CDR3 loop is CASSSRTSGSADTQYF. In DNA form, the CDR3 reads TGTGCCAGCAGCTCCAGGACTAGCGGGAGTGCGGATACGCAGTATTTT.

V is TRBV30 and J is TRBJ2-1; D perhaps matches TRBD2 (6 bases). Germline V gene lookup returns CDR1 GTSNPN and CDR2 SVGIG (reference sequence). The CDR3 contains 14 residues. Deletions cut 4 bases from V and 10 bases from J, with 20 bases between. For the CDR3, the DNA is TGTGCCTGGAATACCCTTGGAGGGCCGCGAGAGCAGTTCTTC. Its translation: CAWNTLGGPREQFF.

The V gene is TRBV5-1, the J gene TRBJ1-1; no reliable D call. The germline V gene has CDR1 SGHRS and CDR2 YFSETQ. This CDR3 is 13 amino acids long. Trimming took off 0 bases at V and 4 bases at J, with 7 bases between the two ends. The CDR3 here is CASSLDRFTEAFF. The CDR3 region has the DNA TGCGCCAGCAGCTTGGATCGTTTCACTGAAGCTTTCTTT.

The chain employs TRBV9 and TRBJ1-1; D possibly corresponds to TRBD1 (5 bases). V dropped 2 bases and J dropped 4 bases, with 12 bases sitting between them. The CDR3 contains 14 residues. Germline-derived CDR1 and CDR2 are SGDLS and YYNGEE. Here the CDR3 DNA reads TGTGCCAGCAGCGTCTTTGAGGGGCCCACTGAAGCTTTCTTT. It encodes CASSVFEGPTEAFF.

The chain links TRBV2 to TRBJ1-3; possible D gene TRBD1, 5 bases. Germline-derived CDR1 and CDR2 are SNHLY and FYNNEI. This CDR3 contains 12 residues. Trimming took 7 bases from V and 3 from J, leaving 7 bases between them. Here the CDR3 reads CASMGGGNTIYF. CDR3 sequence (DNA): TGTGCCAGCATGGGGGGTGGAAACACCATATATTTT.

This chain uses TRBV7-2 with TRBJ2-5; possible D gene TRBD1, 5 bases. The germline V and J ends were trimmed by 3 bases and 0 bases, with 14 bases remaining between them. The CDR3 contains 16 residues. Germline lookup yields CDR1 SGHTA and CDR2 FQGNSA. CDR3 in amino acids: CASSFPEQGDQETQYF. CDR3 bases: TGTGCCAGCAGCTTCCCCGAACAAGGGGACCAAGAGACCCAGTACTTC.

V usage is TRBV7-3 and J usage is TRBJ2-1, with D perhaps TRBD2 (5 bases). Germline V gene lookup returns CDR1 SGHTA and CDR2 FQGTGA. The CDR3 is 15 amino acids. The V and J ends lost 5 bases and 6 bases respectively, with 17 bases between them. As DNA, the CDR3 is TGTGCCAGCAGCCCCGGGATCTCAACCGGCAATGAGCAGTTCTTC. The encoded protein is CASSPGISTGNEQFF.

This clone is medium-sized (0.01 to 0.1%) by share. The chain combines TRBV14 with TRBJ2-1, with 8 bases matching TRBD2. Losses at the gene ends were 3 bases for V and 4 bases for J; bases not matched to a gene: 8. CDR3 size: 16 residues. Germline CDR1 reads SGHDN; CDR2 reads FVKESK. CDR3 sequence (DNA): TGTGCCAGCAGCCAGAAGACTAGCGCCATATACAATGAGCAGTTCTTC. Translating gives CASSQKTSAIYNEQFF.

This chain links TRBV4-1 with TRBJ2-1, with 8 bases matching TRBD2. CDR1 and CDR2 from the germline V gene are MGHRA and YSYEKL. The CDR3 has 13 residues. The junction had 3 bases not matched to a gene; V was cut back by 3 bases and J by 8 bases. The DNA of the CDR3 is TGCGCCAGCAGCCAGAAAGCGGGGGATGAGCAGTTCTTC. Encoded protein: CASSQKAGDEQFF.

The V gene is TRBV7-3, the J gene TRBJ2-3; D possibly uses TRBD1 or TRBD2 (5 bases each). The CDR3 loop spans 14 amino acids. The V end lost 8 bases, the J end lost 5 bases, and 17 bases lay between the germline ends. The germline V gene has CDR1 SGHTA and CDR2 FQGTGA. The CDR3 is CASGVDGAIDTQYF. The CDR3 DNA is TGTGCCAGCGGGGTCGACGGGGCGATAGATACGCAGTATTTT. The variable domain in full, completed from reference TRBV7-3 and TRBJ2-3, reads GAGVSQTPSNKVTEKGKYVELRCDPISGHTALYWYRQSLGQGPEFLIYFQGTGAADDSGLPNDRFFAVRPEGSVSTLKIQRTERGDSAVYLCASGVDGAIDTQYFGPGTRLTVL.

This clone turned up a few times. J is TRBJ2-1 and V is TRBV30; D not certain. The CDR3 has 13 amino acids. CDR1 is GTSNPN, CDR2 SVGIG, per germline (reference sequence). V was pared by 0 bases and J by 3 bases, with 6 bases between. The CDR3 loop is CAWSVIHYNEQFF. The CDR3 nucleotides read TGTGCCTGGAGTGTAATTCACTACAATGAGCAGTTCTTC.

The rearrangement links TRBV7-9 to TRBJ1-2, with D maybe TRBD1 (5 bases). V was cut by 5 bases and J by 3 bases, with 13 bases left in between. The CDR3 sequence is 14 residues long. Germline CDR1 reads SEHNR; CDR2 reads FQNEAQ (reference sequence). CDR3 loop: CASSPGTVYYGYTF. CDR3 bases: TGTGCCAGCAGCCCGGGGACCGTTTACTATGGCTACACCTTC.

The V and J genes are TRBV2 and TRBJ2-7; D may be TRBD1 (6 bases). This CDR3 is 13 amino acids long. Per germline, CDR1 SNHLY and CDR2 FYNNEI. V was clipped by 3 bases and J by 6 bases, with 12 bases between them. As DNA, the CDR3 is TGTGCCAGCAGTGAGTTATTAGGGGGCGAGCAGTACTTC. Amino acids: CASSELLGGEQYF.

The CDR3 here is CASSQVETGGEVDGYTF. CDR3 in DNA: TGCGCCAGCAGCCAAGTAGAGACAGGGGGCGAGGTTGATGGCTACACCTTC. The J gene is TRBJ1-2, the V gene TRBV4-1; 10 bases are a match to TRBD1. The trim removed 1 base at V and 6 bases at J, leaving 11 bases unmatched. In germline, CDR1 is MGHRA, CDR2 YSYEKL. This CDR3 is 17 amino acids long.

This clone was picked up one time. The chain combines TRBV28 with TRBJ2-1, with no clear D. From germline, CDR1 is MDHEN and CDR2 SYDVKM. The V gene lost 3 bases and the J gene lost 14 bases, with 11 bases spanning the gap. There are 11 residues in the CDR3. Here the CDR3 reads CASSFGGTEFF. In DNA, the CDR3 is TGTGCCAGCAGTTTTGGCGGTACGGAGTTCTTC. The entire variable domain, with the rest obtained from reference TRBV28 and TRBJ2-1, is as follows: DVKVTQSSRYLVKRTGEKVFLECVQDMDHENMFWYRQDPGLGLRLIYFSYDVKMKEKGDIPEGYSVSREKKERFSLILESASTNQTSMYLCASSFGGTEFFGPGTRLTVL.

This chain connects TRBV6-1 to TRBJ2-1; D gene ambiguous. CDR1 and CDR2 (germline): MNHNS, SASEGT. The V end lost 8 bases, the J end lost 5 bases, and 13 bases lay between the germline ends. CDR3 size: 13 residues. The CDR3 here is CASAVRPHNEQFF. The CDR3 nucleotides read TGTGCCAGCGCGGTTAGGCCTCACAATGAGCAGTTCTTC.